This note documents a single T cell receptor beta chain sequence. V lost 8 bases, J lost 3 bases, and 6 bases stayed unmatched. This CDR3 has 14 residues. Germline V gives CDR1 MNHEY, CDR2 SVGAGI. These data belong to a study of blood T cell repertoires in COVID-19. On the study more broadly: Samples taken during acute and convalescent COVID-19 were collected in the United States, Italy and Spain.

Study processing details: From reference gene primer amplification, estimates of nucleated cell counts were derived. Libraries were prepared by immunoSEQ multiplex PCR; TCRdb keeps only in-frame clonotypes and omits some of them. The DNA was the basis for D and trimming; V, J and clone size are from that table. The data contain roughly 75,000 clones, roughly 90% of them singletons. This rearrangement joins TRBV6-5 to TRBJ2-3; TRBD1 matches at 9 bases. The sequence was obtained from a man in his sixties with acute or convalescent COVID-19. What was sequenced was peripheral blood. In nucleotides, the CDR3 is TGTGCCAGCGGAACAGGGGGCGCGACAGATACGCAGTATTTT. The encoded protein is CASGTGGATDTQYF.